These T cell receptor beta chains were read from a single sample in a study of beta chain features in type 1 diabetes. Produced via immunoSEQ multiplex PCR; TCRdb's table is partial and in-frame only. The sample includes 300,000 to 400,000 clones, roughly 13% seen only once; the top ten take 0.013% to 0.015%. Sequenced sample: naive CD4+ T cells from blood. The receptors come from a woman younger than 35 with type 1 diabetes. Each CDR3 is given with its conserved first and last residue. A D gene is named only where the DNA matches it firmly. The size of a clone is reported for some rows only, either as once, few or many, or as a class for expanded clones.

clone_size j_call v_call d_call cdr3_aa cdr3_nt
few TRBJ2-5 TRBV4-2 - CASSTRDIQETQYF TGTGCCAGCAGCACCCGGGACATCCAAGAGACCCAGTACTTC
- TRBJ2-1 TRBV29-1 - CSVEENEQFF TGCAGCGTTGAGGAGAATGAGCAGTTCTTC
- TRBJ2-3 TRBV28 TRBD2 CASSPSGITDTQYF TGTGCCAGCAGTCCTAGCGGGATCACAGATACGCAGTATTTT
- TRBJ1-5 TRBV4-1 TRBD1 CASSLGLGQGNQPQHF TGCGCCAGCAGCCTAGGTCTGGGACAGGGGAATCAGCCCCAGCATTTT
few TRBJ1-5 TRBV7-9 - CASSTQDQPQHF TGTGCCAGCAGCACCCAGGATCAGCCCCAGCATTTT
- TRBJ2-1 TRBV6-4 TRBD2 CASSLAGLGSYNEQFF TGTGCCAGCAGTCTAGCGGGACTCGGCTCTTACAATGAGCAGTTCTTC
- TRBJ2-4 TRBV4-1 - CASSQGWRAENIQYF TGCGCCAGCAGCCAAGGTTGGCGGGCAGAAAACATTCAGTACTTC
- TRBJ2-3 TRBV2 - CASSEAPQWDTQYF TGTGCCAGCAGTGAAGCTCCACAGTGGGATACGCAGTATTTT
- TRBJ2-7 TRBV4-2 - CASSQAGGLYF TGTGCCAGCAGCCAAGCAGGCGGGCTGTACTTC
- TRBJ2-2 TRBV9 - CASSVEEFTGELFF TGTGCCAGCAGCGTTGAGGAGTTCACCGGGGAGCTGTTTTTT
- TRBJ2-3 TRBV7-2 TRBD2 CASSLWATSGYTDTQYF TGTGCCAGCAGCTTATGGGCGACTAGCGGTTACACAGATACGCAGTATTTT
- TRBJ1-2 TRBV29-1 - CSVDYPGNYGYTF TGCAGCGTTGATTACCCAGGGAACTATGGCTACACCTTC
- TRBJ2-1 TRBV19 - CASSRSVSSYNEQFF TGTGCCAGTAGTAGGAGTGTAAGCTCCTACAATGAGCAGTTCTTC
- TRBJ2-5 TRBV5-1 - CASSRGHAETQYF TGCGCCAGCAGCAGGGGACACGCTGAGACCCAGTACTTC
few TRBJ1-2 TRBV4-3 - CASSQDLQDNYGYTF TGCGCCAGCAGCCAAGATCTCCAGGATAACTATGGCTACACCTTC
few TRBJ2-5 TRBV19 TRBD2 CASILRGGETQYF TGTGCCAGTATTTTACGGGGGGGAGAGACCCAGTACTTC
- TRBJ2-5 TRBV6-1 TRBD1 CAGGQALRETQYF TGTGCCGGAGGACAGGCTCTCAGGGAGACCCAGTACTTC
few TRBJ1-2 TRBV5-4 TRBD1 CASSLEGQNYGYTF TGTGCCAGCAGCTTGGAGGGACAGAACTATGGCTACACCTTC
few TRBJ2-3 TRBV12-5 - CASGSPQVTDTQYF TGTGCTAGTGGTTCCCCACAGGTAACAGATACGCAGTATTTT
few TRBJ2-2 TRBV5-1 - CASSLGGVRDTGELFF TGCGCCAGCAGCTTGGGCGGGGTTCGGGACACCGGGGAGCTGTTTTTT
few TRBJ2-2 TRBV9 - CASSVASGANTGELFF TGTGCCAGCAGCGTAGCATCGGGAGCGAACACCGGGGAGCTGTTTTTT
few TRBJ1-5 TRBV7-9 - CATSHLGDNQPQHF TGTGCCACTAGCCATTTGGGTGATAATCAGCCCCAGCATTTT
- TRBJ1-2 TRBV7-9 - CASSLEIGVGYTF TGTGCCAGCAGCTTAGAAATCGGGGTTGGCTACACCTTC
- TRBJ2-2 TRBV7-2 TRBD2 CASSLRFLAGARDTGELFF TGTGCCAGCAGCTTAAGGTTTCTAGCGGGAGCGCGGGACACCGGGGAGCTGTTTTTT
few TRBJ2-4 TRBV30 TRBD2 CAWSVTRTSGRLAKNIQYF TGTGCCTGGAGTGTCACTCGGACTAGCGGGAGGCTCGCCAAAAACATTCAGTACTTC
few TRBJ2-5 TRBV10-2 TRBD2 CASAPTSGVQETQYF TGCGCCAGCGCACCGACTAGCGGGGTACAAGAGACCCAGTACTTC
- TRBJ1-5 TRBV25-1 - CASSGTDNQPQHF TGTGCCAGCAGTGGGACAGACAATCAGCCCCAGCATTTT
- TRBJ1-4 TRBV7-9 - CASSLAAATNEKLFF TGTGCCAGCAGCTTAGCGGCAGCAACTAATGAAAAACTGTTTTTT
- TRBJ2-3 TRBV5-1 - CASSLAGNVWDTQYF TGCGCCAGCAGCTTGGCCGGTAATGTTTGGGATACGCAGTATTTT
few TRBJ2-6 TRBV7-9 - CASSLQAGANVLTF TGTGCCAGCAGCTTACAGGCGGGGGCCAACGTCCTGACTTTC
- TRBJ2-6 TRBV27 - CASSPRTGANVLTF TGTGCCAGCAGTCCCCGGACAGGGGCCAACGTCCTGACTTTC
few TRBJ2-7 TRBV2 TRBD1 CASRDRGYYEQYF TGTGCCAGCAGGGACAGGGGGTACTACGAGCAGTACTTC
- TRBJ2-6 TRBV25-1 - CASSEYIGSGANVLTF TGTGCCAGCAGTGAATATATCGGCTCTGGGGCCAACGTCCTGACTTTC
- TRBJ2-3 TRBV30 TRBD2 CAWTLAGVGDTQYF TGTGCCTGGACTTTAGCGGGTGTGGGGGATACGCAGTATTTT
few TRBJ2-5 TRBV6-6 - CASMDNQETQYF TGTGCCAGCATGGACAACCAAGAGACCCAGTACTTC
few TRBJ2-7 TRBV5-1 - CASSWGGIADYEQYF TGCGCCAGCAGCTGGGGGGGCATCGCCGACTACGAGCAGTACTTC
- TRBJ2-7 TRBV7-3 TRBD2 CASSLQGTSVYEQYF TGTGCCAGCAGCTTACAAGGGACTAGCGTATACGAGCAGTACTTC
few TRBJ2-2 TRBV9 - CASSVGQGNTGELFF TGTGCCAGCAGCGTAGGGCAGGGAAACACCGGGGAGCTGTTTTTT
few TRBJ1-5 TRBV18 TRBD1 CASSPGTGEQPQHF TGTGCCAGCTCACCCGGGACAGGGGAACAGCCCCAGCATTTT
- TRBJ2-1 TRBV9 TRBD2 CASSESSGAYNEQFF TGTGCCAGCAGCGAATCTAGCGGGGCCTACAATGAGCAGTTCTTC
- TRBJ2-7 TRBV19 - CASTDLQAAPYEQYF TGTGCCAGTACCGACCTCCAAGCGGCCCCCTACGAGCAGTACTTC
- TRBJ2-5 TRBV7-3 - CASSLTGAGQETQYF TGTGCCAGCAGCTTAACGGGGGCGGGTCAAGAGACCCAGTACTTC
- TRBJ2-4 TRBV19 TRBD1 CASSPTGVAKNIQYF TGTGCCAGTAGTCCGACAGGGGTTGCCAAAAACATTCAGTACTTC
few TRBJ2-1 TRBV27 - CASSLSGPQGAGGEQFF TGTGCCAGCAGTTTATCGGGGCCACAGGGTGCCGGCGGTGAGCAGTTCTTC
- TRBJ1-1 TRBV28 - CASSPYRTGGRVEAFF TGTGCCAGCAGTCCATACCGAACGGGGGGGAGGGTTGAAGCTTTCTTT
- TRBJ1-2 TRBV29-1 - CSARKGQGGHYGYTF TGCAGCGCCAGAAAAGGGCAGGGAGGACACTATGGCTACACCTTC
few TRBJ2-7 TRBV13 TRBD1 CASSLNRGEQYF TGTGCCAGCAGCTTAAACAGGGGCGAGCAGTACTTC
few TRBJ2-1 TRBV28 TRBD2 CASSFYPAGGNEQFF TGTGCCAGCAGTTTCTATCCAGCGGGAGGCAATGAGCAGTTCTTC
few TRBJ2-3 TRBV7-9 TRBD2 CASTWEGDTQYF TGTGCCAGCACGTGGGAGGGAGATACGCAGTATTTT
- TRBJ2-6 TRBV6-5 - CASSFRSGANVLTF TGTGCCAGCAGTTTTCGCTCTGGGGCCAACGTCCTGACTTTC
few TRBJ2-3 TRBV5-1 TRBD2 CASSRGRAGGQRDTQYF TGCGCCAGCAGCCGCGGACGAGCGGGAGGGCAGAGGGATACGCAGTATTTT
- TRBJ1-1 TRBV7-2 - CASSSWTARGEAFF TGTGCCAGCAGCTCGTGGACCGCCCGCGGGGAAGCTTTCTTT
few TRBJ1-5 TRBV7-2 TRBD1 CASSLVGGTGSNQPQHF TGTGCCAGCAGCTTAGTAGGGGGGACAGGGAGCAATCAGCCCCAGCATTTT
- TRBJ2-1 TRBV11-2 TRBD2 CASSPYGTSGGDNEQFF TGTGCCAGCAGCCCCTACGGGACTAGCGGGGGGGACAATGAGCAGTTCTTC
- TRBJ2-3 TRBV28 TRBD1 CASRSTGAHTQYF TGTGCCAGCAGGTCTACAGGGGCGCATACGCAGTATTTT